The TCR beta chain described here comes from a study of T-cell memory formation after mild COVID-19. The study, taken as a whole, reports: Memory sampled before infection contained some responding clones, suggesting cross-reactive memory joined.

Remarks on this clonotype: Its specificity is not known.

This CDR3 comprises 18 residues. Germline V CDR1 and CDR2: SGHTA, FQGNSA. With V trimmed by 3 bases and J by 3 bases, 6 bases remained unmatched. TCRdb re-called the 5' RACE reads with MiXCR, one entry per CDR3 protein. The sample lists about 560,000 distinct CDR3 sequences, roughly 20% occurring once. This receptor was taken from an adult woman who had mild COVID-19 (a few samples of this study predate the infection). Cell type and time point are not known. The chain combines TRBV7-2 with TRBJ2-3; TRBD2 matches at 16 bases. The sequenced sample was PBMCs or a T cell subset sorted from them (not recorded which). The CDR3 bases are TGTGCCAGCAGCTTTTGGGGACTAGCGGGAGGGGTGACAGATACGCAGTATTTT. Translation gives CASSFWGLAGGVTDTQYF.